The clone carrying this TCR beta chain appeared a few times. As yet, its antigen is unknown. TCRdb re-called the reads through MiXCR, storing one row per CDR3 protein. The sample yields about 110,000 distinct CDR3 sequences, around 30% seen once. The data were taken from a study of T cell repertoires in cytomegalovirus infection. Study summary: CMV infection and matching HLA type were both indicated by public TCR beta signatures.

Study-wide results and limits: The cumulative frequency of public TCR beta families distinguished individuals who carried CMV together with the relevant HLA.

The specimen was CD8+ T cells from cultured PBMCs, collected from culture after CMV antigen stimulation. This receptor was taken from a human donor in good health (CMV status not recorded). Some clones in this sample may be carry-over from other donors' samples.

The CDR3 bases are TGTGCCAGCAGTTTAGCGGGGGCTAGCGGATACAATGAGCAGTTCTTC. Translation: CASSLAGASGYNEQFF. The gene calls are TRBV12-3 or TRBV12-4 and TRBJ2-1; D perhaps matches TRBD2 (7 bases). This CDR3 has 16 residues. V lost 0 bases and J 4 bases, leaving 13 bases between the germline ends.